The 32 T cell receptor beta chains below all came from one sample that was sequenced in a study of T cells expressing NK-cell markers. After re-calling the 5' RACE reads, TCRdb lists one entry per CDR3 protein, DNA absent. The sample table includes 120,000 to 150,000 distinct CDR3 sequences. Material for sequencing was blood T cells: a sorted CD56 or NKG2C T cell subset, CD4+ or CD8+ T cells, or bulk PBMC T cells (not recorded which). The source of these receptors is a man between 18 and 29 years old in good health.

This chain uses TRBV4-2 with TRBJ2-1; as DNA is missing, the TRBD1 call by TCRdb cannot be tested. CDR3 size: 14 residues. From germline, CDR1 is LGHNA and CDR2 YNFKEQ. The CDR3 is CASSPRSGYNEQFF.

The chain carries TRBV29-1 and TRBJ2-1; TCRdb returns TRBD2, unconfirmable since there is no DNA. The CDR3 length is 20 residues. Germline V gene data show CDR1 as SQVTM and CDR2 as ANQGSEA. The CDR3 here is CSVESYGVAGGPPPYNEQFF.

The V call is TRBV7-9, the J call TRBJ2-1; the TRBD2 assignment by TCRdb is unverifiable without DNA. The CDR3 runs 15 residues. CDR1 and CDR2 (germline): SEHNR, FQNEAQ (reference sequence). CDR3: CASSGTSGKDNEQFF.

V is TRBV30 and J is TRBJ2-1; TCRdb indicates TRBD2, and absent DNA this call remains unverified. This CDR3 region has 12 residues. CDR1 is GTSNPN, CDR2 SVGIG, per germline (reference sequence). CDR3 sequence: CAWRRRDFEQFF.

This CDR3 is CASLSNTGELFF. This chain links TRBV7-9 with TRBJ2-2. There are 12 residues in the CDR3. Germline V gene data show CDR1 as SEHNR and CDR2 as FQNEAQ (reference sequence).

V usage is TRBV14 and J usage is TRBJ2-7; TCRdb's D call, TRBD1, is unchecked because there is no DNA. The V gene's germline CDR1 is SGHDN and CDR2 FVKESK. CDR3 length: 16 amino acids. CDR3 protein: CASSQLGTNPSYEQYF.

The chain combines TRBV6-2 or TRBV6-3 with TRBJ2-1. The germline V gene has CDR1 MNHEY and CDR2 SVGEGT. This CDR3 spans 15 amino acids. CDR3 sequence reads: CASSYGDSSYNEQFF.

This chain connects TRBV12-3 or TRBV12-4 to TRBJ1-1; TCRdb returns TRBD1, unconfirmable since there is no DNA. This CDR3 is 13 amino acids long. CDR3 sequence: CASRSPPGTEAFF.

The chain has TRBV7-8 and TRBJ2-7; the D call from TCRdb, TRBD2, cannot be confirmed without DNA. Germline V gives CDR1 SGHVS, CDR2 FQNEAQ. The CDR3 is 14 residues long. CDR3 in amino acids: CASTTGTSGYEQYF.

V usage is TRBV19 and J usage is TRBJ1-1. CDR1 and CDR2 (germline): LNHDA, SQIVND (reference sequence). CDR3 size: 14 residues. CDR3 loop: CASSIAAELGEAFF.

CDR3 sequence: CASSQHKTGTIGVIQYF. The V call is TRBV4-2, the J call TRBJ2-4; as DNA is missing, the TRBD1 call by TCRdb cannot be tested. The CDR3 spans 17 residues. Per germline, CDR1 LGHNA and CDR2 YNFKEQ.

CDR3 amino acids: CAWNRGELYEQYF. The chain links TRBV30 to TRBJ2-7. This CDR3 has 13 residues. Germline CDR1 GTSNPN, CDR2 SVGIG (reference sequence).

This sequence joins TRBV12-3 or TRBV12-4 and TRBJ1-5; the D call of TRBD1 rests on TCRdb alone, since no DNA is present to check it. The CDR3 sequence is 13 residues long. The CDR3 region is CASSPGEGQPQHF.

V and J are TRBV29-1 and TRBJ2-1; the D call from TCRdb, TRBD1, cannot be confirmed without DNA. This CDR3 contains 15 residues. Germline V CDR1 and CDR2: SQVTM, ANQGSEA. CDR3 residues: CSSLTPQGVRHEQFF.

The V call is TRBV29-1, the J call TRBJ2-5; with no DNA, the TCRdb D assignment of TRBD1 cannot be verified. Germline CDR1 is SQVTM and CDR2 is ANQGSEA. The CDR3 loop spans 11 amino acids. The CDR3 is CSVEGEETQYF.

The gene calls are TRBV6-1 and TRBJ2-7. This CDR3 is 16 amino acids long. Germline-derived CDR1 and CDR2 are MNHNS and SASEGT. The CDR3 loop is CASTASPTGSHYEQYF.

This sequence joins TRBV2 and TRBJ2-1; TCRdb gives TRBD2 as the D gene, but with no DNA this cannot be confirmed. The length of the CDR3 is 12 residues. Looked up from germline, CDR1 is SNHLY and CDR2 is FYNNEI. CDR3 loop: CASHGGRTEQFF.

This rearrangement joins TRBV4-1 to TRBJ1-2; TCRdb's D call of TRBD1 is untestable without DNA. This CDR3 contains 14 residues. The germline V gene encodes CDR1 MGHRA and CDR2 YSYEKL. CDR3 residues: CASSFGDTGYGYTF.

The rearrangement joins TRBV21-1 to TRBJ2-3; the D gene TCRdb calls, TRBD2, cannot be checked with no DNA. TRBV21-1 is a listed pseudogene. The CDR3 consists of 16 residues. This CDR3 reads CASSKEASGRPDTQYF.

The J gene is TRBJ1-1, the V gene TRBV12-3 or TRBV12-4. The CDR3 totals 12 residues. CDR3 amino acids: CASSFTGTEAFF.

V and J are TRBV5-1 and TRBJ2-1; TCRdb proposes TRBD1, but this gene call is untestable without DNA. Germline V gene data show CDR1 as SGHRS and CDR2 as YFSETQ. The CDR3 length is 15 residues. CDR3 amino acids: CASSLRQGLSNEQFF.

The V call is TRBV24-1, the J call TRBJ2-1. This CDR3 is built from 12 residues. The germline gives CDR1 KGHDR, CDR2 SFDVKD. This CDR3 reads CATSDTLNEQFF.

The rearrangement links TRBV7-6 to TRBJ2-3; TCRdb selects TRBD1, and the lack of DNA leaves this call unchecked. In germline, CDR1 is SGHVS, CDR2 FNYEAQ. The CDR3 runs to 16 residues. CDR3 loop: CASSSSEGAFSDTQYF.

V and J are TRBV28 and TRBJ2-7; absent DNA, TCRdb's TRBD1 call cannot be checked. Germline lookup yields CDR1 MDHEN and CDR2 SYDVKM. The CDR3 loop spans 14 amino acids. CDR3 sequence: CASIQTGVPYEQYF.

The V call is TRBV7-9, the J call TRBJ2-5; TCRdb outputs TRBD2, but without DNA this stays unchecked. Germline CDR1 is SEHNR and CDR2 is FQNEAQ (reference sequence). The CDR3 is made up of 14 amino acids. This chain's CDR3 is CASSARALGETQYF.

This chain uses TRBV11-2 with TRBJ2-7; absent DNA, TCRdb's TRBD2 call cannot be checked. There are 14 residues in the CDR3. Per germline, CDR1 SGHAT and CDR2 FQNNGV. The chain's CDR3 is CASSLGLTAYEQYF.

V gene TRBV5-1 combines with J gene TRBJ1-1. Germline V gene sequence: CDR1 SGHRS, CDR2 YFSETQ. The CDR3 extends over 13 amino acids. The CDR3 sequence: CASKQIENTEAFF.

CDR3 in amino acids: CASSHSSGPEQFF. V is TRBV3-1 and J is TRBJ2-1; as DNA is missing, the TRBD1 call by TCRdb cannot be tested. There are 13 residues in the CDR3. Germline V CDR1 and CDR2: LGHDT, YNNKEL (reference sequence).

CDR3 in amino acids: CASSYSRNTGELFF. This chain links TRBV6-5 with TRBJ2-2. Germline V CDR1 and CDR2: MNHEY, SVGAGI. This CDR3 contains 14 residues.

This chain connects TRBV18 to TRBJ2-3. Per the germline V gene, CDR1 is KGHSH and CDR2 is LQKENI. This CDR3 spans 12 amino acids. The CDR3 sequence is CASSRVTDTQYF.

The V call is TRBV5-4, the J call TRBJ2-1; TCRdb names TRBD1, which stays unverified in the absence of DNA. This CDR3 is 15 amino acids long. Germline V CDR1 and CDR2: SGHNT, YYREEE (reference sequence). The CDR3 sequence: CASSSSMGLGNEQFF. Full variable domain (remainder filled in from reference TRBV5-4 and TRBJ2-1): ETGVTQSPTHLIKTRGQQVTLRCSSQSGHNTVSWYQQALGQGPQFIFQYYREEENGRGNFPPRFSGLQFPNYSSELNVNALELDDSALYLCASSSSMGLGNEQFFGPGTRLTVL.

The chain is built from TRBV11-2 and TRBJ2-1; absent DNA, TCRdb's TRBD1 call cannot be checked. The germline V gene encodes CDR1 SGHAT and CDR2 FQNNGV. CDR3 length: 14 amino acids. CDR3: CASSPFQGYNEQFF.